The clone carrying this TCR beta chain was detected a few times. This sample is part of a study of identical twins. TCRdb re-analysed the 5' RACE reads in MiXCR, keeping a single row per CDR3 protein. The sample contains 450,000 to 500,000 distinct CDR3 sequences, approximately 14% of which appear only once. The V end lost 0 bases, the J end lost 7 bases, and 13 bases lay between the germline ends. This CDR3 is built from 14 residues. Germline-derived CDR1 and CDR2 are MNHEY and SVGEGT. These data are also associated with another study on yellow fever vaccine responses in identical twins.

The sequencing sample was made of CD4+ T cells sorted from blood. The sequence derives from a woman younger than 35 in good health. The chain combines TRBV6-2 or TRBV6-3 with TRBJ2-7; D remains unclear. DNA of the CDR3: TGTGCCAGCAGTTACTCGGTCCTAGGCGGAGAGCAGTACTTC. Its translation is CASSYSVLGGEQYF.